A selection of T cell receptor beta chains follows, all from one sample in a study of blood T cell repertoires in COVID-19. Produced via immunoSEQ multiplex PCR; TCRdb's table is partial and in-frame only. The sample comprises some 250,000 clones, 86% of which are singletons, and around 16% rests with the top ten. Input material: PBMCs or T cells enriched from blood (not recorded which). These receptors were collected from a man between 18 and 35 years old who had recovered from COVID-19. CDR3s include the opening cysteine and the closing phenylalanine or tryptophan. D genes are given only for firm matches. Clone size is given for some rows only: seen once, a few or many times, or a class if the clone is expanded.

>TRBJ2-1|TRBV10-3|few|TRBD2
CATTGTSGRSNEQFF
TGTGCCACCACAGGGACTAGCGGGAGATCTAATGAGCAGTTCTTC
>TRBJ1-3|TRBV5-1|.|TRBD1
CASSQGTAGNTIYF
TGCGCCAGCAGCCAAGGGACAGCCGGAAACACCATATATTTT
>TRBJ2-1|TRBV6-5|.|.
CASSSQGALNEQFF
TGTGCCAGCAGTAGTCAGGGCGCGTTGAATGAGCAGTTCTTC
>TRBJ1-6|TRBV27|.|TRBD1
CASSIQRQGNSPLHF
TGTGCCAGCAGTATTCAAAGACAGGGAAATTCACCCCTCCACTTT
>TRBJ1-3|TRBV13|few|.
CASSSERGSSGNTIYF
TGTGCCAGCAGCTCCGAGAGGGGGAGCTCTGGAAACACCATATATTTT
>TRBJ2-7|TRBV13|once|.
CASRSFRDTSSYEQYF
TGTGCCAGCAGATCATTCCGGGACACCTCCTCCTACGAGCAGTACTTC
>TRBJ2-5|TRBV10-1|once|.
CASIGVETQYF
TGCGCCAGCATCGGGGTGGAGACCCAGTACTTC
>TRBJ1-6|TRBV10-3|.|.
CAISNSYNSPLHF
TGTGCCATCAGCAACAGCTATAATTCACCCCTCCACTTT
>TRBJ2-2|TRBV28|.|.
CASFSSDSSTGELFF
TGTGCCAGCTTTTCGTCGGACAGCAGCACCGGGGAGCTGTTTTTT
>TRBJ2-1|TRBV6-5|.|TRBD2
CASSYASGGGYEQFF
TGTGCCAGCAGTTACGCTAGCGGGGGGGGATATGAGCAGTTCTTC
>TRBJ1-2|TRBV11-2|few|.
CASSFEGLPSGYTF
TGTGCCAGCAGCTTCGAGGGCCTACCTTCGGGCTACACCTTC
>TRBJ2-3|TRBV21-1|.|.
CASSTFLPGSTDTQYF
TGTGCCAGCAGCACCTTCCTCCCGGGTAGCACAGATACGCAGTATTTT
>TRBJ1-5|TRBV7-8|.|.
CASSFISSGTRVGPQHF
TGTGCCAGCAGCTTTATTTCGTCCGGGACAAGGGTTGGGCCCCAGCATTTT
>TRBJ2-7|TRBV7-9|.|TRBD1
CASSTDRTRYEQYF
TGTGCCAGCAGCACGGACAGGACGCGCTACGAGCAGTACTTC
>TRBJ2-7|TRBV11-2|.|TRBD1
CASSLDRLNYEQYF
TGTGCCAGCAGCCTGGACAGGTTGAACTACGAGCAGTACTTC
>TRBJ1-4|TRBV6-5|.|.
CASSLTAATNEKLFF
TGTGCCAGCAGTCTAACAGCTGCAACTAATGAAAAACTGTTTTTT
>TRBJ2-6|TRBV28|.|.
CASSPLANVLTF
TGTGCCAGCAGCCCTCTTGCCAACGTCCTGACTTTC
>TRBJ2-1|TRBV12-3/TRBV12-4|.|.
CASSKLEYNEQFF
TGTGCCAGCAGTAAACTAGAATACAATGAGCAGTTCTTC
>TRBJ1-4|TRBV4-1|.|.
CASSQSRVNEKLFF
TGCGCCAGCAGCCAAAGCAGGGTTAATGAAAAACTGTTTTTT
>TRBJ2-7|TRBV23-1|.|.
CASSPGPGDEQYF
TGCGCCAGCAGTCCTGGCCCAGGGGACGAGCAGTACTTC